This TCR beta chain is drawn from a study of radiation and T cells in renal cell carcinoma. Only in-frame clones appear in the TCRdb table, and some are missing; sequencing was by immunoSEQ multiplex PCR. The sample carries about 150,000 clones, over 80% recorded once. Findings and caveats of the study: From baseline, blood top tumor clonotypes peaked at 2 weeks post-radiation. No pretreatment tumor biopsies were available for baseline clonotypes.

Unmatched junction bases numbered 3, after V lost 1 base and J lost 1 base. CDR1 is SGHTA, CDR2 FQGNSA, per germline. This CDR3 region has 15 residues. About this clone itself: Antigen specificity is unknown.

Time point in this sample: blood 2 weeks post-SBRT. The sample's treatment: 15 Gy SBRT to primary tumor, nephrectomy 4 weeks later. Clear cell pathology was present in this patient's renal cell carcinoma. Sequenced material: blood, taken from a patient whose treatment included radiotherapy and nephrectomy. The source is a woman aged 45 to 65 with renal cell carcinoma. The V call is TRBV7-2, the J call TRBJ1-1; 7 bases are a match to TRBD1. Here the CDR3 reads CASSLGSGGNTEAFF. DNA for the CDR3: TGTGCCAGCAGCTTAGGGTCAGGGGGGAACACTGAAGCTTTCTTT.